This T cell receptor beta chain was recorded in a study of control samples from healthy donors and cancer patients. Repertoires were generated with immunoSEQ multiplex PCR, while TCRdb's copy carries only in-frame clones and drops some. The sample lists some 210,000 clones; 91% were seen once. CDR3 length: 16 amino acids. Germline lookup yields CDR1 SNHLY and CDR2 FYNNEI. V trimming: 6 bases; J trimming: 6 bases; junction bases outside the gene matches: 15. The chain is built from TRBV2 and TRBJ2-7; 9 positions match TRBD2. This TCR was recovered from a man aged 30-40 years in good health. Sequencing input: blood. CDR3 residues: CASSETGLATYAEQYF. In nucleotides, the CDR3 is TGTGCCAGCAGCGAAACGGGACTAGCTACCTACGCCGAGCAGTACTTC.